Reported below is one T cell receptor beta chain. This record comes from a study of blood T cell repertoires in COVID-19. TCRdb's copy holds only in-frame clones and misses some; the assay was immunoSEQ multiplex PCR. The profile shows almost 300,000 clones, nearly 90% of them singletons. The CDR3 length is 16 residues. CDR1 is SGHAT and CDR2 is FQNNGV in the germline V gene. Germline trimming cut 5 bases from V and 1 base from J; bases unmatched to any gene: 8. Seattle's enrolled individuals joined amid active infection and were then monitored longitudinally. The sequencing sample was made of peripheral blood. The chain carries TRBV11-2 and TRBJ2-1; 7 bases are a match to TRBD2. The TCR was taken from a woman younger than 45 with COVID-19, enrolled during active disease. CDR3 protein: CASSHYGGSSYNEQFF. CDR3 in DNA: TGTGCCAGCAGCCATTACGGGGGGTCTTCCTACAATGAGCAGTTCTTC.